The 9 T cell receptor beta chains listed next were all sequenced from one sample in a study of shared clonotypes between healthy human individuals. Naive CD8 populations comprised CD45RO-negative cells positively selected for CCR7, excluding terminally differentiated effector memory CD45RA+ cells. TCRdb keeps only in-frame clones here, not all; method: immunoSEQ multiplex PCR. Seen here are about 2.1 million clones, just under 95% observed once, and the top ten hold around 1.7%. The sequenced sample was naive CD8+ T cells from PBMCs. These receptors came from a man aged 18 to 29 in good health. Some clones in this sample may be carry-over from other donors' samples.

In DNA form, the CDR3 reads TGTGCCAGCAGTGTAAGACAGGGAGGGAAACAGCCCCAGCATTTT. Its translation is CASSVRQGGKQPQHF. V and J are TRBV6-1 and TRBJ1-5; 7 positions match TRBD1. J gave up 7 bases and V 4 bases, and 10 bases lay outside the gene matches. Germline V gives CDR1 MNHNS, CDR2 SASEGT. The CDR3 length is 15 residues.

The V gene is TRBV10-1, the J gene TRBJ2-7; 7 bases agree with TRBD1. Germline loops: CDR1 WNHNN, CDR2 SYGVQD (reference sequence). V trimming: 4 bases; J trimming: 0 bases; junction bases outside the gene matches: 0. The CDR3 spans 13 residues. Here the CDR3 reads CASSGQGSYEQYF. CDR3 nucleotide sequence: TGCGCCAGCAGTGGACAGGGCTCCTACGAGCAGTACTTC.

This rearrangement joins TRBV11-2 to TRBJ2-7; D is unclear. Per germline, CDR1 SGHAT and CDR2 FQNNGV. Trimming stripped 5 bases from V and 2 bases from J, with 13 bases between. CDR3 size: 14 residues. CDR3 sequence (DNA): TGTGCCAGCAGCCTCCGAGTGGGGACCTACGAGCAGTACTTC. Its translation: CASSLRVGTYEQYF. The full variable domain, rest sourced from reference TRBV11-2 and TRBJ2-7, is EAGVAQSPRYKIIEKRQSVAFWCNPISGHATLYWYQQILGQGPKLLIQFQNNGVVDDSQLPKDRFSAERLKGVDSTLKIQPAKLEDSAVYLCASSLRVGTYEQYFGPGTRLTVT.

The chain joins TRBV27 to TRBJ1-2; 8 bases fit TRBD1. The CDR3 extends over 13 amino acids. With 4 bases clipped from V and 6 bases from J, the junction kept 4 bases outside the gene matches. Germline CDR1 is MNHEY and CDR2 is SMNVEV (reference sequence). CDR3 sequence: CASSSDRVHGYTF. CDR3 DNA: TGTGCCAGCAGTTCGGACAGGGTACATGGCTACACCTTC.

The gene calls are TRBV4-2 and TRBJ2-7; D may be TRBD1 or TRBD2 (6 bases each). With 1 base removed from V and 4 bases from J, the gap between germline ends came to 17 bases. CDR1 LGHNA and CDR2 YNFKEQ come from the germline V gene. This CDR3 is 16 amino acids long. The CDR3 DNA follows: TGTGCCAGCAGCCAAGCTGGTAAAGGGGGGCGGTACGAGCAGTACTTC. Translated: CASSQAGKGGRYEQYF.

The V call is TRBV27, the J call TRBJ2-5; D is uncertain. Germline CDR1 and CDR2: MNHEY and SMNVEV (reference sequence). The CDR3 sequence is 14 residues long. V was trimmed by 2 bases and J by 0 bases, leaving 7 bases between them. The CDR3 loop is CASSLIADQETQYF. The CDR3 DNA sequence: TGTGCCAGCAGTTTAATTGCGGACCAAGAGACCCAGTACTTC.

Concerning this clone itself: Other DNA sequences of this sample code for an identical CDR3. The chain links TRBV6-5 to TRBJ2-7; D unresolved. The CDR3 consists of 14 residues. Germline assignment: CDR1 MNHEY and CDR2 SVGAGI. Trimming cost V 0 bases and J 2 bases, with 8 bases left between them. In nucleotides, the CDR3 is TGTGCCAGCAGTTACTCGAGTACAGCCTACGAGCAGTACTTC. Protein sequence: CASSYSSTAYEQYF.

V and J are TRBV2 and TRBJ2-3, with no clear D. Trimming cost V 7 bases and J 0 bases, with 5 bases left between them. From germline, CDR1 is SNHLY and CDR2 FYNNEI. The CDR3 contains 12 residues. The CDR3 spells CASMRSTDTQYF. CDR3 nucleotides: TGTGCCAGCATGAGGAGCACAGATACGCAGTATTTT.

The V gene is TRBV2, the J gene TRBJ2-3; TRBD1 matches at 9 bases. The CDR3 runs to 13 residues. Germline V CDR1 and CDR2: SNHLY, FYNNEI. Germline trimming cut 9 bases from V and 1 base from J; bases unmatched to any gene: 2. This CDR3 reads CARRDRGTDTQYF. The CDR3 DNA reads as TGTGCCAGGAGGGACAGGGGCACAGATACGCAGTATTTT. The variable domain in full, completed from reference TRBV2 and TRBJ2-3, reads EPEVTQTPSHQVTQMGQEVILRCVPISNHLYFYWYRQILGQKVEFLVSFYNNEISEKSEIFDDQFSVERPDGSNFTLKIRSTKLEDSAMYFCARRDRGTDTQYFGPGTRLTVL.